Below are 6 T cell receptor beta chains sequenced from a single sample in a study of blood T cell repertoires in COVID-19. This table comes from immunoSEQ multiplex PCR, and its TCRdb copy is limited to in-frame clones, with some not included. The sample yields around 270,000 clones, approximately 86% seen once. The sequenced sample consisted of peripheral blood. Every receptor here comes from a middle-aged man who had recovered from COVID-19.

Here the CDR3 reads CASSQGQSLQEQYF. CDR3 sequence (DNA): TGTGCCAGCTCACAGGGACAGTCCTTGCAGGAGCAGTACTTC. This chain connects TRBV18 to TRBJ2-7; TRBD1 agrees at 7 bases. The V and J ends lost 4 bases and 7 bases, in that order; junction bases with no gene match: 10. Germline V gene data show CDR1 as KGHSH and CDR2 as LQKENI. The CDR3 totals 14 residues.

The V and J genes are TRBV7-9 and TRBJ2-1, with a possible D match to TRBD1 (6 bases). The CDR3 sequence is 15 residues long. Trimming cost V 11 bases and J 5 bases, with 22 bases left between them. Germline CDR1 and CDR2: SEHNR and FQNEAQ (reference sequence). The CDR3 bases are TGTGCCCCCCACAGGGCTCATACCCACCACAATGAGCAGTTCTTC. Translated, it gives CAPHRAHTHHNEQFF.

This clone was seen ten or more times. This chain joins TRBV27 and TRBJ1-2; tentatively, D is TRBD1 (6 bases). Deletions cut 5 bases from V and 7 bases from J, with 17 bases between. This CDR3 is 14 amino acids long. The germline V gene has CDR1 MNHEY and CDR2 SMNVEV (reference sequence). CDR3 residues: CASSAAGTTSGYTF. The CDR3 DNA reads TGTGCCAGCAGTGCCGCCGGGACAACAAGTGGCTACACCTTC.

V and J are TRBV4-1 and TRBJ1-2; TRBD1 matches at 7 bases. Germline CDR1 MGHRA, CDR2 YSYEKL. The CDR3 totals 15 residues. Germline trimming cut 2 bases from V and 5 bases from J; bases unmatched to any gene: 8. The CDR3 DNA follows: TGCGCCAGCAGCCAATTGAGGGGGCTGGGGTATGGCTACACCTTC. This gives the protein CASSQLRGLGYGYTF.

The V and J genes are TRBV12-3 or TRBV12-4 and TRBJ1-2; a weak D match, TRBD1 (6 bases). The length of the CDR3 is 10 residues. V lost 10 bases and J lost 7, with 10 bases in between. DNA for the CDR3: TGTGCCATCTTCAGGGGTGGCTACACCTTC. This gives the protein CAIFRGGYTF.

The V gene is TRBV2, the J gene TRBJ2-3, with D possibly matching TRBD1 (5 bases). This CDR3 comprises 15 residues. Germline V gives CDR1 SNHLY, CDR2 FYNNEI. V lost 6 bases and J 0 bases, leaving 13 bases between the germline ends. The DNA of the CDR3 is TGTGCCAGCAGGTCACTCAGGGTTAGCACAGATACGCAGTATTTT. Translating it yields CASRSLRVSTDTQYF.